This T cell receptor (beta chain) was captured by sequencing in a study of blood T cell repertoires in COVID-19. V was trimmed by 5 bases and J by 4 bases, leaving 9 bases between them. Germline lookup yields CDR1 DFQATT and CDR2 SNEGSKA (reference sequence). The CDR3 length is 11 residues. The data were produced by immunoSEQ multiplex PCR, yet TCRdb's version contains in-frame clones alone and is incomplete. The sample records about 180,000 clones, around 86% being singletons. Sequenced: peripheral blood. This TCR was sampled from a man over 45 with active or convalescent COVID-19. This chain joins TRBV20-1 and TRBJ2-7; a possible D gene is TRBD1 (6 bases). The CDR3 coding sequence is TGCAGTGCTTCTGGACAGTACGAGCAGTACTTC. This encodes CSASGQYEQYF.